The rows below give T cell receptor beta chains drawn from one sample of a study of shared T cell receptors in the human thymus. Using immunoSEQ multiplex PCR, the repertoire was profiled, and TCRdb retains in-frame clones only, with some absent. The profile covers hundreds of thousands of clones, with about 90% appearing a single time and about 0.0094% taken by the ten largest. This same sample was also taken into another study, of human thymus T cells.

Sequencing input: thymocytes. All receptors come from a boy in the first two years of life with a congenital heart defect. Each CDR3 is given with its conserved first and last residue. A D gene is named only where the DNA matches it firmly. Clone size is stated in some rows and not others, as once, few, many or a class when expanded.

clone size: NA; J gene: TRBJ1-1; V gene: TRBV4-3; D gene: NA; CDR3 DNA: TGCGCCAGCAGCCAAGATGAACCCATTGTCAGGGCGGTCACTGAAGCTTTCTTT; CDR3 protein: CASSQDEPIVRAVTEAFF
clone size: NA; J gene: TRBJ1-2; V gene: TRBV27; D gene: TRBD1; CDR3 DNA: TGTGCCAGCAGTACCAGGGACAGGTGGAGCCTTCTGATCTTC; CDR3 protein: CASSTRDRWSLLIF
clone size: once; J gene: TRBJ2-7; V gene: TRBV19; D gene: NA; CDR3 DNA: TGTGCCAGTAGTATAGGAATCCGAAAACACTACGAGCAGTACTTC; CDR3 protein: CASSIGIRKHYEQYF
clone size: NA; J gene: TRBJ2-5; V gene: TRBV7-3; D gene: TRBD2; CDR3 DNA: TGTGCCAGCAGTAGCGGGGGGGCCAGTGAGACCCAGTACTTC; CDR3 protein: CASSSGGASETQYF
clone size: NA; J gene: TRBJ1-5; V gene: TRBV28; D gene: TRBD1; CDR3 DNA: TGTGCCAGCAGTTCTAGGACGGGACAGATTTATAGCAATCAGCCCCAGCATTTT; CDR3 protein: CASSSRTGQIYSNQPQHF
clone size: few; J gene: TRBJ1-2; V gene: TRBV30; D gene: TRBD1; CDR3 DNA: TGTGCCTGGATGGGTGGCAGGGGGGATGGCTACACCTTC; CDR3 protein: CAWMGGRGDGYTF
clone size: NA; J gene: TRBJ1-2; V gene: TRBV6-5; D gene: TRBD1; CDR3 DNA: TGTGCCAGCAGTGGGGGACAGTACAACTATGGCTACACCTTC; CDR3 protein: CASSGGQYNYGYTF
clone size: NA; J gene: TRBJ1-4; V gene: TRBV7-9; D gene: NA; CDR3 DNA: TGTGCCAGCAGCTTTTTTCAGGGTGTCGAAAAACTGTTTTTT; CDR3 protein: CASSFFQGVEKLFF
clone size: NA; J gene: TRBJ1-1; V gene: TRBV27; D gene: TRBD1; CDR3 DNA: TGTGCCAGCAGTCCTGCCGGGACAGATGTGAACACTGAAGCTTTCTTT; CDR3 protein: CASSPAGTDVNTEAFF
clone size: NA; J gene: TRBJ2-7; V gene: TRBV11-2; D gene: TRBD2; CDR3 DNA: TGTGCCAGCAGCTTAGGTCTAGCGGGGAGATTCTACGAGCAGTACTTC; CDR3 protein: CASSLGLAGRFYEQYF
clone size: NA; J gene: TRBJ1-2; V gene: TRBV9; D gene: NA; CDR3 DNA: TGTGCCAGCAGCGATGGCCAGGCTACTAACTATGGCTACACCTTC; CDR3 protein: CASSDGQATNYGYTF
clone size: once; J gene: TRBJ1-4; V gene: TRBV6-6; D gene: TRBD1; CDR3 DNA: TGTGCCAGCAGTTACGGGACAGGACCAACTAATGAAAAACTGTTTTTT; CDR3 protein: CASSYGTGPTNEKLFF
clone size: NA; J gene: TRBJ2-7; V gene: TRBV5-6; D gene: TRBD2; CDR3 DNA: TGTGCCAGCAGCCCGACTAGCGGCTCCTACGAGCAGTACTTC; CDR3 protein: CASSPTSGSYEQYF
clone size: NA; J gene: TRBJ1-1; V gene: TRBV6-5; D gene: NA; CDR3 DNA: TGTGCCAGCAGTTACGAGGCAACAGGGCTGTATAGTGAAGCTTTCTTT; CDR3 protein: CASSYEATGLYSEAFF
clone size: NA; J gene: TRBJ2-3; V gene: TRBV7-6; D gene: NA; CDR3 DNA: TGTGCCAGCAGAAGGAGGAACCGTAGCACAGATACGCAGTATTTT; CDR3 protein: CASRRRNRSTDTQYF
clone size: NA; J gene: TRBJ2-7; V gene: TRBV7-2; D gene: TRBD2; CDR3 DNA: TGTGCCAGCAGCTTAGTAGGGGCTAGCGGGGGCTCCTACGAGCAGTACTTC; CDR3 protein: CASSLVGASGGSYEQYF
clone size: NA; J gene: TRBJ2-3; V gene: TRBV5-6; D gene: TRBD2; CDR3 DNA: TGTGCCAGCAGCTTGGGACTAGCGGGCGATACGCAGTATTTT; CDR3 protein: CASSLGLAGDTQYF
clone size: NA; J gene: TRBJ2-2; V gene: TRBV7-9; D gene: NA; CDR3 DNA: TGTGCCAGCAGCTTAGTAAAGAGACAGCCCCTCTCGGCGGAGCTGTTTTTT; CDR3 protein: CASSLVKRQPLSAELFF
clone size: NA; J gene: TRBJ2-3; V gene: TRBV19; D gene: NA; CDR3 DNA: TGTGCCAGTATCGGGAAGGGAGTCGATGATACGCAGTATTTT; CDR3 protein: CASIGKGVDDTQYF
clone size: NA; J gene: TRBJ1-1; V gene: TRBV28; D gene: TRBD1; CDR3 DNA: TGTGCCACAAAACAGGGGGCCAGTGAAGCTTTCTTT; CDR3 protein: CATKQGASEAFF
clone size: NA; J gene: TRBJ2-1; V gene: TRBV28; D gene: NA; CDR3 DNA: TGTGCCAGCAGTTTACCCCTTAGCGGTGCTTCCTACAATGAGCAGTTCTTC; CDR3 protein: CASSLPLSGASYNEQFF
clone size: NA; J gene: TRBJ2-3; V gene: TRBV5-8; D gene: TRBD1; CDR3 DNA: TGTGCCAGCAGCTTGATCAGGGGGTGGGACACAGATACGCAGTATTTT; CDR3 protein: CASSLIRGWDTDTQYF
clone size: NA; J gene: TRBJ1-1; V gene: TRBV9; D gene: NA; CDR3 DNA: TGTGCCAGCAGCGTAGGGGGGCAGTCTGGGACTGAAGCTTTCTTT; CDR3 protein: CASSVGGQSGTEAFF
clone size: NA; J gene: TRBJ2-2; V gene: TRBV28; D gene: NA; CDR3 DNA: TGTGCCAGCAGCCGGACAGTGATGTTCCCCGGGGAGCTGTTTTTT; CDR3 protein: CASSRTVMFPGELFF